This T cell receptor beta chain was observed in a study of cytomegalovirus exposure and HLA in healthy donors. Germline V gives CDR1 SNHLY, CDR2 FYNNEI. The germline V and J ends were trimmed by 6 bases and 3 bases, with 17 bases remaining between them. The CDR3 totals 15 residues. The table came from immunoSEQ multiplex PCR; TCRdb's copy has only in-frame clones and leaves some out. The sample has approximately 210,000 clones, around 88% seen once. This clone has only one observation. The receptor's source is a young woman in good health and CMV-seronegative. Sequences were obtained from PBMCs. V usage is TRBV2 and J usage is TRBJ1-1, with D maybe TRBD1 (6 bases). The CDR3 nucleotides are TGTGCCAGCAGGGGGGGGGCGAGTAGTTACACTGAAGCTTTCTTT. Protein: CASRGGASSYTEAFF.